This paragraph reports one TCR beta chain. Which antigen it targets is not known. Base qualities were left out, and no much larger clone turns up one base away. The sample contains more than one DNA sequence encoding this CDR3. TCRbeta CDR3 regions were amplified from genomic DNA by means of the immunoSEQ Assay, a bias-controlled multiplex PCR. The study's own analysis went as follows. The number of nucleated cells in each sample was estimated from the amplification of reference gene primers within the assay. To quantify the absolute abundance of each unique TCRbeta CDR3 rearrangement, sequence reads were collapsed and filtered. Productive Simpson clonality was computed per sample as the square root of Simpson's diversity index over productive rearrangements. The source is immuneACCESS, and TCRdb retained only in-frame sequences with V and J called. Part of the clones is not carried over; for the studies checked, unresolved V genes explain less than half of this, and the remainder is unexplained. For V, J and clone size, that table is used; D and trimming come from the DNA. This sample lists fewer than 350,000 clones; about 87% were detected once. The biggest ten clones account for 1.5% to 2% of the sample.

This record comes from a study of blood T cell repertoires in COVID-19 (dated by TCRdb to 2018 to 2021). Turning to the overall study: Samples covering the acute and convalescent phases of COVID-19 were provided by collaborators in the United States, Italy and Spain. Sample metadata almost always included a de-identified subject ID, COVID-19 status, age in years and sex. Where available, HLA class I and class II types were obtained from metadata supplied by the sample provider rather than from assay-based typing. The material from the prospective study consisted of cDNA or gDNA derived from T cells, B-cell-depleted T cells, or PBMCs. The repertoires were released in a freely available public database meant as a resource for research on the immune response to SARS-CoV-2. The samples were drawn from two sources: the first 160 participants of the ongoing ImmuneRACE study, and 1,254 subjects contributed by 6 global collaborators. The dataset comprised deeply sampled blood TCRbeta repertoires from subjects exposed to, actively infected with, or recovered from COVID-19. The investigation overall reported the following: Clinical and demographic metadata were provided uncurated, with the amount varying by source and participant.

At one collaborating source in Seattle, patients were enrolled during active infection and were followed longitudinally through the course of disease. Collaborating institutions collected whole blood in K2EDTA tubes following their own protocols. Collaborator samples were shipped for TCRbeta analysis as frozen whole blood, isolated PBMCs, or DNA extracted from either sample type. CDR1 is given as LGHNA and CDR2 as YSLEER, both from the germline V gene. V and J are truncated by 0 bases and 0 bases respectively, leaving an intervening sequence of 9 bases. From the cysteine through the phenylalanine, the CDR3 covers 16 amino acids. Only CDR3 DNA is held: 48 bases, read in frame from base 1.

Sequencing was done on a sample of peripheral blood. The origin of this receptor is a woman younger than 45 with COVID-19, enrolled during active disease. The chain is encoded by TRBV4-3 joined to TRBJ1-3; tentative D gene TRBD1, with 6 bases matching. The DNA sequence follows: TGCGCCAGCAGCCAAGATCGGACAGTCTCTGGAAACACCATATATTTT. Its protein is CASSQDRTVSGNTIYF.